This T cell receptor beta chain was profiled in a study of blood T cell repertoires in COVID-19 (dated by TCRdb to between 2020 and 2021). For the wider study: Collaborator samples came from the United States, Italy and Spain and covered acute and convalescent phases of COVID-19. Subjects who had been exposed to COVID-19, were actively infected with it, or had recovered from it provided the deeply sampled blood TCRbeta repertoires that made up the dataset. Where available, HLA class I and class II types were taken from metadata supplied by the sample provider and were not determined by assay-based typing. Sample metadata almost always included a de-identified subject ID, COVID-19 status, age in years and sex. The repertoires were released in a freely available public database meant as a resource for research on the immune response to SARS-CoV-2. The prospective study material was composed of cDNA or gDNA derived from T cells, B-cell-depleted T cells, or PBMCs. Samples were obtained from the ongoing ImmuneRACE study (first 160 participants) and from 1,254 subjects provided by 6 global collaborators. The investigation overall reported the following: The quantity of clinical and demographic metadata differed by source and by participant and was supplied without curation.

In this sample, this clone turned up once. Its recognized antigen is unknown. One base away there is no much larger clone; base qualities are not given. Inclusive of the bounding cysteine and phenylalanine, the CDR3 is 17 residues long. Only the CDR3 portion is preserved as DNA: 51 bases, with reading frame beginning at the first base. CDR1 and CDR2 were assigned from the germline V gene as LGHNA and YSLEER. At the junction V is shortened by 1 base and J by 1 base, with 15 bases in between. Participants in the prospective study were enrolled through a virtual design, were aged about 18 to 100 years, and lived in approximately 24 United States geographic areas. In the prospective study, cohorts were assigned on the basis of participant-reported clinical history obtained from a screening survey and a study questionnaire. Each participant in the prospective study had whole blood, serum and a nasopharyngeal or oropharyngeal swab collected by mobile phlebotomists. Additional blood draws and questionnaires over an approximately two-month period could optionally be provided by prospective study participants. Blood samples from the prospective study were shipped frozen or at room temperature prior to DNA extraction.

TCRbeta CDR3 regions were amplified from genomic DNA by means of the immunoSEQ Assay, a bias-controlled multiplex PCR. The study's processing was this. The number of nucleated cells in each sample was estimated from the amplification of reference gene primers within the assay. Sequence reads were collapsed and filtered to measure the absolute abundance of every unique TCRbeta CDR3 rearrangement. For each sample, productive Simpson clonality was calculated as the square root of Simpson's diversity index over productive rearrangements. TCRdb holds this immuneACCESS table with in-frame rearrangements only. Some clones are missing; in checked studies, unresolved V genes explain under half, and the rest has no known cause. From that table come the V and J calls and clone size; the DNA was used to work out D and trimming. This sample has 150,000 to 200,000 clones in its table, and around 76% of those were observed once. The biggest ten clones account for around 17% of the sample.

The sequencing sample was made of PBMCs or T cells enriched from blood (not recorded which). The source of this sequence is a woman between 50 and 59 years old with acute COVID-19. Rearrangement joined TRBV4-3 to TRBJ2-3; the D gene identity is not certain. The CDR3 corresponds to CASSQVVRVGRTDTQYF. In nucleotide form, the sequence is TGCGCCAGCAGCCAAGTGGTCCGGGTTGGTCGCACAGATACGCAGTATTTT.